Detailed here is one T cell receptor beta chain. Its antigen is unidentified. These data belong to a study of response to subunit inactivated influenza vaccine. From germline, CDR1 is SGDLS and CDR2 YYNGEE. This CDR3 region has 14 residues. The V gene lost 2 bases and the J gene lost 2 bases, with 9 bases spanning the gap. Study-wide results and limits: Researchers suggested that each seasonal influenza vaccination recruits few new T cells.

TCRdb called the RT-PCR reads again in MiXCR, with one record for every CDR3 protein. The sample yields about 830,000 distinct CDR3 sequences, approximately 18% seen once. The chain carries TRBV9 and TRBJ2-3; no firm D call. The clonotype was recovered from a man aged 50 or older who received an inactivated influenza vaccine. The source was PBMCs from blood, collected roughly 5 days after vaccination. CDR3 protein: CASSVGPDTDTQYF. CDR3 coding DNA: TGTGCCAGCAGCGTCGGTCCGGACACAGATACGCAGTATTTT.